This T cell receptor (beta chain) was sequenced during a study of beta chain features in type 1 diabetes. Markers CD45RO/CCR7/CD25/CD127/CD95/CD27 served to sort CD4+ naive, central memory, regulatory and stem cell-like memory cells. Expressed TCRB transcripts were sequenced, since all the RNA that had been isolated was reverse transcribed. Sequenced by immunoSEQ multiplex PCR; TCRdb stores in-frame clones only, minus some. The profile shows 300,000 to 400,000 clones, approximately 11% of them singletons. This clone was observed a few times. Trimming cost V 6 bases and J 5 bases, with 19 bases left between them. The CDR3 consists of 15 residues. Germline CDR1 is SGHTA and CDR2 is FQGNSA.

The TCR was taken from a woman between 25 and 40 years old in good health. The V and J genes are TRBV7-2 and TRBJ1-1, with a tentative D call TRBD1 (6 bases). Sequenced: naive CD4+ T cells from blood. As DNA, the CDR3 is TGTGCCAGCAGATCTACAGGGTTGTGGAATACTGAAGCTTTCTTT. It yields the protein CASRSTGLWNTEAFF.